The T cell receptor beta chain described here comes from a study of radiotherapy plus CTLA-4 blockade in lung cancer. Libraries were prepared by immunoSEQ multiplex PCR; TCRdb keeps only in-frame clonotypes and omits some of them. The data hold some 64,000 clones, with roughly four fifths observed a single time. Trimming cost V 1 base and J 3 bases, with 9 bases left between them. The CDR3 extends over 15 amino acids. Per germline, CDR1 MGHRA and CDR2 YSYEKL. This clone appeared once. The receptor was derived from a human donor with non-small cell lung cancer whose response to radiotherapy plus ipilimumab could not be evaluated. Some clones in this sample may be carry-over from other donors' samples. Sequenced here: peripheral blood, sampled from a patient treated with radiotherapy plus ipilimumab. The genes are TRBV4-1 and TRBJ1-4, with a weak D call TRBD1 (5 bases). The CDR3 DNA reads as TGCGCCAGCAGCCAAGCTGGGACTCCTAATGAAAAACTGTTTTTT. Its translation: CASSQAGTPNEKLFF.